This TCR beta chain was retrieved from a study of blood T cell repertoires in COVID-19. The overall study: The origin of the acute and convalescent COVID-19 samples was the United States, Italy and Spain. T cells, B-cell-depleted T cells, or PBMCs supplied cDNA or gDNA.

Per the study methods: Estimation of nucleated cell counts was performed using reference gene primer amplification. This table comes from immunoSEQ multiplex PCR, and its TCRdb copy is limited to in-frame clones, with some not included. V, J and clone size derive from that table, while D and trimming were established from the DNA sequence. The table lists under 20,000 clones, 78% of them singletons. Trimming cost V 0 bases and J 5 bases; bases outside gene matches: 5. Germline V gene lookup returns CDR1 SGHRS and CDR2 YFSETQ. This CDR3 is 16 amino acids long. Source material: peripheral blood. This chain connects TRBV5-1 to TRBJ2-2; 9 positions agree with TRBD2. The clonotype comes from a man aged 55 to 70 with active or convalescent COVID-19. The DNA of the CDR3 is TGCGCCAGCAGCTTGGTAGCGGGAGTGATAACCGGGGAGCTGTTTTTT. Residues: CASSLVAGVITGELFF.